This TCR beta chain stems from a study of shared clonotypes between healthy human individuals. Background on the study: The study enrolled a couple of women and three men aged 18 to 49.

A split of CD4+ cells into CD45RA+ naive and CD45RA-negative memory subsets was performed. Produced via immunoSEQ multiplex PCR; TCRdb's table is partial and in-frame only. The sample includes under 2,500,000 clones, around 95% of them seen just once. The clonotype comes from a man aged 18 to 29 in good health. Sequenced sample: naive CD4+ T cells sorted from blood. Specified subset: CD45RA+ positively selected.

CDR3 sequence reads: CASSSQGVLDEQYF. The DNA for the CDR3 is TGTGCCAGCAGCTCGCAGGGCGTGTTGGACGAGCAGTACTTC. V and J are TRBV11-3 and TRBJ2-7; D may be TRBD1 (5 bases). V lost 4 bases and J lost 5, with 15 bases in between. The CDR3 has 14 amino acids. Germline V CDR1 and CDR2: SGHNT, YENEEA.